Shown below are 21 T cell receptor beta chains from a single sample sequenced in a study of a mutant IDH1 vaccine in newly diagnosed glioma. Their cognate antigens are unknown. Noted time point: week 5, during vaccination. In the vaccine, a single dose held 300 ug of the mutant IDH1 20-mer peptide, along with topical imiquimod. The protocol was immunoSEQ multiplex PCR, while the TCRdb copy is restricted to in-frame clones and leaves out a portion. This table has tens of thousands of clones, about four fifths appearing once. This material consisted of PBMCs, taken from a glioma patient whose treatment included an IDH1 peptide vaccine. All receptors come from a man aged 35 to 55 with glioma.

The chain couples TRBV2 to TRBJ2-7, with D possibly TRBD2 on 6 matching bases. CDR1 is SNHLY, CDR2 FYNNEI, per germline. V lost 6 bases and J lost 1, with 13 bases in between. This CDR3 comprises 14 residues. This chain's CDR3 is CASRRGGKSYEQYF. CDR3 nucleotides: TGTGCCAGCAGAAGGGGAGGAAAATCCTACGAGCAGTACTTC.

The V and J genes are TRBV5-1 and TRBJ2-1; D might be TRBD2 (6 bases). CDR3 size: 14 residues. Between the trimmed V and J ends, which lost 3 bases and 4 bases, there was a span of 11 bases. Germline-derived CDR1 and CDR2 are SGHRS and YFSETQ. The CDR3 DNA is TGCGCCAGCAGCTGGGGGGACGGATACAATGAGCAGTTCTTC. This translates into CASSWGDGYNEQFF.

The V call is TRBV18, the J call TRBJ1-1; 7 bases fit TRBD1. The V segment lost 5 bases and the J segment 0 bases; nucleotides outside the gene matches: 3. Germline V gene data show CDR1 as KGHSH and CDR2 as LQKENI. The CDR3 is made up of 14 amino acids. The CDR3 nucleotides are TGTGCCAGCTCAACCAGGGGGGTGAACACTGAAGCTTTCTTT. This sequence encodes CASSTRGVNTEAFF.

The V call is TRBV6-6, the J call TRBJ1-3, with a weak D call TRBD1 (5 bases). The CDR3 is 16 amino acids. Germline assignment: CDR1 MNHNY and CDR2 SVGAGI (reference sequence). V dropped 4 bases and J dropped 2 bases, with 15 bases sitting between them. The CDR3 DNA reads TGTGCCAGCAGTTTTTGGGGGGGAAGGACTGGAAACACCATATATTTT. Amino acids: CASSFWGGRTGNTIYF.

Here the CDR3 DNA reads TGTGCCAGCAGCCAAGCCCGGGTCCTGAGCAATGAGCAGTTCTTC. This codes for CASSQARVLSNEQFF. The rearrangement uses TRBV14 and TRBJ2-1, with D uncertain. The CDR3 covers 15 residues. From germline, CDR1 is SGHDN and CDR2 FVKESK. V was clipped by 1 base and J by 6 bases, with 13 bases between them.

This clone showed up just a few times. The genes are TRBV28 and TRBJ1-1, with D tentatively TRBD1 (6 bases). The V end lost 4 bases, the J end lost 4 bases, and 19 bases lay between the germline ends. CDR1 is MDHEN and CDR2 is SYDVKM in the germline V gene. The length of the CDR3 is 16 residues. CDR3 protein: CASSYTTGGGSTEAFF. CDR3 in DNA: TGTGCCAGCAGTTACACCACCGGGGGGGGCTCCACTGAAGCTTTCTTT.

The chain couples TRBV5-8 to TRBJ1-5; D is ambiguous. Between the trimmed V and J ends, which lost 4 bases and 1 base, there was a span of 9 bases. This CDR3 has 14 amino acids. Germline CDR1 and CDR2: SGHTS and YDEGEE. CDR3 bases: TGTGCCAGCAGCGTGTTCCCCAGCAATCAGCCCCAGCATTTT. Translating it yields CASSVFPSNQPQHF.

The chain employs TRBV5-1 and TRBJ2-6; D is ambiguous. CDR1 and CDR2 from the germline V gene are SGHRS and YFSETQ. The CDR3 is 15 residues long. The V gene lost 1 base and the J gene lost 0 bases, with 5 bases spanning the gap. Written as DNA, the CDR3 is TGCGCCAGCAGCTTGCTTAGCTCTGGGGCCAACGTCCTGACTTTC. This translates into CASSLLSSGANVLTF. Filled out from reference TRBV5-1 and TRBJ2-6, the complete variable domain reads KAGVTQTPRYLIKTRGQQVTLSCSPISGHRSVSWYQQTPGQGLQFLFEYFSETQRNKGNFPGRFSGRQFSNSRSEMNVSTLELGDSALYLCASSLLSSGANVLTFGAGSRLTVL.

This rearrangement joins TRBV30 to TRBJ1-2; D ambiguous. This CDR3 has 13 amino acids. V was trimmed by 0 bases and J by 6 bases, leaving 11 bases between them. Germline V lookup: CDR1 GTSNPN, CDR2 SVGIG (reference sequence). The CDR3, as DNA: TGTGCCTGGAGTGTCCAGGTTTTCAATGGCTACACCTTC. This encodes CAWSVQVFNGYTF. The full variable domain, its missing parts supplied by reference TRBV30 and TRBJ1-2, is SQTIHQWPATLVQPVGSPLSLECTVEGTSNPNLYWYRQAAGRGLQLLFYSVGIGQISSEVPQNLSASRPQDRQFILSSKKLLLSDSGFYLCAWSVQVFNGYTFGSGTRLTVV.

This chain connects TRBV20-1 to TRBJ2-3; 7 nucleotides line up with TRBD2. The CDR3 sequence is 11 residues long. With 5 bases clipped from V and 15 bases from J, the junction kept 11 bases outside the gene matches. Germline assignment: CDR1 DFQATT and CDR2 SNEGSKA (reference sequence). In nucleotides, the CDR3 is TGCAGTGCTCCAGTTGGCGGGGGTTACTATTTT. Amino acid sequence: CSAPVGGGYYF.

This clone was observed a single time. This chain's CDR3 is CASTALGSHEQYF. The CDR3, as DNA: TGTGCCAGTACGGCCCTTGGTAGCCACGAGCAGTACTTC. The chain carries TRBV19 and TRBJ2-7, with D unresolved. CDR3 length: 13 residues. The germline V and J ends were trimmed by 7 bases and 5 bases, with 15 bases remaining between them. Germline V gene lookup returns CDR1 LNHDA and CDR2 SQIVND (reference sequence).

The CDR3 nucleotides are TGCGCCAGCAGCGAACCGCCCGGGACAGTGAATTCACCCCTCCACTTT. Its translation: CASSEPPGTVNSPLHF. The genes are TRBV5-1 and TRBJ1-6; 7 positions agree with TRBD1. From germline, CDR1 is SGHRS and CDR2 YFSETQ. The CDR3 covers 16 residues. J was trimmed by 7 bases and V by 4 bases; bases with no gene match: 11.

This rearrangement joins TRBV6-5 to TRBJ1-5; D is perhaps TRBD1 (5 bases). CDR1 MNHEY and CDR2 SVGAGI come from the germline V gene. The CDR3 extends over 14 amino acids. Trimming removed 8 bases from V and 2 bases from J, with 13 bases in between. CDR3 region: CASATQGGNQPQHF. As DNA, the CDR3 is TGTGCCAGCGCAACGCAGGGTGGCAATCAGCCCCAGCATTTT.

The chain joins TRBV6-6 to TRBJ1-1, with D possibly TRBD1 on 5 matching bases. The CDR3 covers 15 residues. From germline, CDR1 is MNHNY and CDR2 SVGAGI (reference sequence). The V end lost 5 bases, the J end lost 0 bases, and 13 bases lay between the germline ends. The CDR3 DNA reads TGTGCCAGCAGTCAGGGTAAAACACTGAACACTGAAGCTTTCTTT. Its translation: CASSQGKTLNTEAFF.

The V call is TRBV5-5, the J call TRBJ2-2; maybe TRBD2 (6 bases). The CDR3 contains 16 residues. Germline CDR1 and CDR2: SGHKS and YYEKEE (reference sequence). V gave up 2 bases and J gave up 4 bases, with 15 bases separating them. CDR3 bases: TGTGCCAGCAGCTTCCTAACGGGACTCTCCACCGGGGAGCTGTTTTTT. It yields the protein CASSFLTGLSTGELFF.

The chain couples TRBV10-1 to TRBJ1-3; D possibly corresponds to TRBD1 (5 bases). The CDR3 sequence is 12 residues long. V gave up 8 bases and J gave up 1 base, with 6 bases separating them. Germline CDR1 reads WNHNN; CDR2 reads SYGVQD (reference sequence). The CDR3 nucleotides are TGCGCCAGCCAGGGATCTGGAAACACCATATATTTT. Translation: CASQGSGNTIYF.

The table lists this clone with a few counts. The rearrangement links TRBV30 to TRBJ1-3, with TRBD1 identical over 7 bases. The V and J ends lost 8 bases and 8 bases, in that order; junction bases with no gene match: 12. Germline V CDR1 and CDR2: GTSNPN, SVGIG (reference sequence). This CDR3 has 13 residues. Written as DNA, the CDR3 is TGTGCCCAGAACAGGGGAGGTCGGGACACCATATATTTT. Translation gives CAQNRGGRDTIYF. Full variable domain (remainder filled in from reference TRBV30 and TRBJ1-3): SQTIHQWPATLVQPVGSPLSLECTVEGTSNPNLYWYRQAAGRGLQLLFYSVGIGQISSEVPQNLSASRPQDRQFILSSKKLLLSDSGFYLCAQNRGGRDTIYFGEGSWLTVV.

The CDR3 DNA reads as TGTGCCAGCAGTGATACAGGGAGGTACACTGAAGCTTTCTTT. Its translation is CASSDTGRYTEAFF. V usage is TRBV25-1 and J usage is TRBJ1-1, with a tentative D call TRBD1 (6 bases). Germline values: CDR1 MGHDK, CDR2 SYGVNS. The V and J ends lost 3 bases and 3 bases respectively, with 11 bases between them. This CDR3 contains 14 residues.

The chain links TRBV5-1 to TRBJ1-2; D gene ambiguous. Per the germline V gene, CDR1 is SGHRS and CDR2 is YFSETQ. V was cut by 4 bases and J by 6 bases, with 16 bases left in between. The CDR3 has 14 residues. CDR3 sequence reads: CASSRQEEVDGYTF. The CDR3 bases are TGCGCCAGCAGCCGGCAGGAGGAGGTGGATGGCTACACCTTC.

The rearrangement uses TRBV7-8 and TRBJ2-7; 11 bases are a match to TRBD2. The CDR3 spans 15 residues. J lost 4 bases, V lost 1 base, and 3 bases had no gene match. Germline assignment: CDR1 SGHVS and CDR2 FQNEAQ. CDR3 in DNA: TGTGCCAGCAGCTTAGTGTCTAGCGGGGGGTACGAGCAGTACTTC. Protein sequence: CASSLVSSGGYEQYF.

This clone was recorded only once. This chain joins TRBV2 and TRBJ1-1; D is perhaps TRBD1 (5 bases). The germline gives CDR1 SNHLY, CDR2 FYNNEI. The CDR3 has 11 residues. Deletions cut 7 bases from V and 5 bases from J, with 8 bases between. The CDR3 DNA reads TGTGCCAGCACCGGGGGTACTGAAGCTTTCTTT. Translating it yields CASTGGTEAFF.